A selection of T cell receptor beta chains follows, all from one sample in a study of blood T cell repertoires in COVID-19. Generated by immunoSEQ multiplex PCR, the TCRdb table keeps only in-frame clones and is missing some. The sample includes approximately 290,000 clones, roughly 86% of them seen just once. Sequenced sample: peripheral blood. The receptors were sampled from a woman in her twenties or thirties with COVID-19, enrolled during active disease. Both conserved end residues are part of each CDR3. The order of the fields is clone size, V gene, D gene, J gene, CDR3 DNA, CDR3 protein. The D gene is left open where the match is weak. The listing skips clone size in some rows; elsewhere it reads once, few, many or a size class.

-	TRBV5-5	TRBD1	TRBJ2-7	TGTGCCAGCAGCTTCCCGGGACAGGAGTCCTACGAGCAGTACTTC	CASSFPGQESYEQYF
-	TRBV19	-	TRBJ2-2	TGTGCCAGTAGGAATCAGGGGAACACCGGGGAGCTGTTTTTT	CASRNQGNTGELFF
many	TRBV4-2	-	TRBJ2-7	TGTGCCAGCAGCCAAGGAAACGGAGTTAAGCAGTACTTC	CASSQGNGVKQYF
-	TRBV7-9	-	TRBJ1-2	TGTGCCAGCGCTATGAGCGTGCAACAAGACTATGGCTACACCTTC	CASAMSVQQDYGYTF
once	TRBV3-1/TRBV3-2	TRBD1	TRBJ2-4	TGTGCCAGCAGCCAAGGAGGTGAGGGACAGTGGAACATTCAGTACTTC	CASSQGGEGQWNIQYF
-	TRBV6-5	TRBD1	TRBJ1-1	TGTGCCAGCAGTAATGACAGGGGCCACACTGAAGCTTTCTTT	CASSNDRGHTEAFF
-	TRBV6-6	-	TRBJ1-6	TGTGCCAGCCCACTGGGCCCGAGCATCCCCCTCCACTTT	CASPLGPSIPLHF
-	TRBV2	-	TRBJ1-6	TGTGCCAGCAGTGATCCGAGCTCCTATAATTCACCCCTCCACTTT	CASSDPSSYNSPLHF
-	TRBV29-1	-	TRBJ2-7	TGCAGCGTTGAATATAGGGGGAACGAGCAGTACTTC	CSVEYRGNEQYF
-	TRBV18	TRBD1	TRBJ1-6	TGTGCCAGCTCACCGGACAGGGCGAAGAATTCACCCCTCCACTTT	CASSPDRAKNSPLHF
once	TRBV3-1/TRBV3-2	-	TRBJ1-1	TGTGCCAGCAGCCAAGTTCGGGGGACTGAAGCTTTCTTT	CASSQVRGTEAFF
-	TRBV30	TRBD1	TRBJ2-1	TGTGCCTGGGGGACAGGGGTTCGGAATGAGCAGTTCTTC	CAWGTGVRNEQFF
-	TRBV6-5	-	TRBJ2-3	TGTGCCAGCAGCGGACAGTTATTCACAGATACGCAGTATTTT	CASSGQLFTDTQYF
-	TRBV9	-	TRBJ2-1	TGTGCCAGCAGCGTTTTCCAAAACAATGAGCAGTTCTTC	CASSVFQNNEQFF
-	TRBV4-1	-	TRBJ2-7	TGCGCCAGCAGCCAAGACCCCTCCCGGTACTACTACGAGCAGTACTTC	CASSQDPSRYYYEQYF
few	TRBV27	TRBD1	TRBJ1-5	TGTGCCAGCAGTTTGTATGGAACAGGGGCCCCCCAGCATTTT	CASSLYGTGAPQHF
-	TRBV19	-	TRBJ1-1	TGTGCCAGTAGTATAGGGAGCAGGAACACTGAAGCTTTCTTT	CASSIGSRNTEAFF
few	TRBV21-1	-	TRBJ2-7	TGTGCCAGCAGCAAAAAGGGGACAGGGATTTCCTACGAGCAGTACTTC	CASSKKGTGISYEQYF
-	TRBV18	-	TRBJ1-3	TGTGCCAGCTCACCACGGTTCACAGAGAGCTCTGGAAACACCATATATTTT	CASSPRFTESSGNTIYF
-	TRBV5-1	-	TRBJ1-6	TGCGCCAGCAGCGCCGGGACTGTGGATTCCTATAATTCACCCCTCCACTTT	CASSAGTVDSYNSPLHF
few	TRBV6-4	-	TRBJ2-1	TGTGCCAGCAGTGACGGGACAACTAATGAGCAGTTCTTC	CASSDGTTNEQFF
-	TRBV27	TRBD1	TRBJ1-1	TGTGCCAGCAGTTTATCTCAACAGGGGGCAAAGGGCACTGAAGCTTTCTTT	CASSLSQQGAKGTEAFF
-	TRBV10-1	-	TRBJ2-3	TGCGCCAGCGGTCCAGGGGGGCGATCAGATACGCAGTATTTT	CASGPGGRSDTQYF
-	TRBV5-1	TRBD2	TRBJ2-3	TGCGCCAGCAGCTTGGATCGGATTCGGGCGGGGGTGGCTACGCAGTATTTT	CASSLDRIRAGVATQYF
-	TRBV5-4	TRBD1	TRBJ1-1	TGTGCCAGCAGCCCCACGACAGGGGCCACTGAAGCTTTCTTT	CASSPTTGATEAFF
-	TRBV28	-	TRBJ1-5	TGTGCCAGCAGTTTTTTTCATGACTCTCAGCCCCAGCATTTT	CASSFFHDSQPQHF
-	TRBV29-1	-	TRBJ1-1	TGCAGCGTAAGGACAGAGTTGAACACTGAAGCTTTCTTT	CSVRTELNTEAFF
-	TRBV9	TRBD1	TRBJ1-2	TGTGCCAGCAGCGCTCGACAGGGTTTCTATGGCTACACCTTC	CASSARQGFYGYTF
once	TRBV28	-	TRBJ1-2	TGTGCCAGCATGCCTGGGGGGAGGGCTTATGGCTACACCTTC	CASMPGGRAYGYTF
-	TRBV6-5	TRBD1	TRBJ2-7	TGTGCCAGCAGTCCACGGACAGGGGGGGAGCAGTACTTC	CASSPRTGGEQYF
-	TRBV2	-	TRBJ2-7	TGTGCCAGCAGCCCTCGGTACGAGCAGTACTTC	CASSPRYEQYF
-	TRBV3-1/TRBV3-2	-	TRBJ2-1	TGTGCCAGCAGCCAATACCCAGCGGACTACAATGAGCAGTTCTTC	CASSQYPADYNEQFF
-	TRBV4-1	-	TRBJ2-3	TGCGCCAGCAGCCCAGGCCTCAGGAACACAGATACGCAGTATTTT	CASSPGLRNTDTQYF
once	TRBV18	TRBD2	TRBJ2-3	TGTGCCAGCTCACCAAGTAAAACTAGCGGGGGGGCCGAGGTGGCAGATACGCAGTATTTT	CASSPSKTSGGAEVADTQYF
-	TRBV14	-	TRBJ1-1	TGTGCCAGCAGCCAAGCGTGGTCCGCTATGAACACTGAAGCTTTCTTT	CASSQAWSAMNTEAFF
-	TRBV6-5	-	TRBJ1-2	TGTGCCAGCAGTTTCTTGGGACTCAGTAACTATGGCTACACCTTC	CASSFLGLSNYGYTF
-	TRBV10-2	-	TRBJ1-1	TGCGCCAGCAGGACACAAACGAACACTGAAGCTTTCTTT	CASRTQTNTEAFF
-	TRBV3-1/TRBV3-2	-	TRBJ1-1	TGTGCCAGCAGCCAAGATGGCAGAGGGAACTTCGCTGAAGCTTTCTTT	CASSQDGRGNFAEAFF